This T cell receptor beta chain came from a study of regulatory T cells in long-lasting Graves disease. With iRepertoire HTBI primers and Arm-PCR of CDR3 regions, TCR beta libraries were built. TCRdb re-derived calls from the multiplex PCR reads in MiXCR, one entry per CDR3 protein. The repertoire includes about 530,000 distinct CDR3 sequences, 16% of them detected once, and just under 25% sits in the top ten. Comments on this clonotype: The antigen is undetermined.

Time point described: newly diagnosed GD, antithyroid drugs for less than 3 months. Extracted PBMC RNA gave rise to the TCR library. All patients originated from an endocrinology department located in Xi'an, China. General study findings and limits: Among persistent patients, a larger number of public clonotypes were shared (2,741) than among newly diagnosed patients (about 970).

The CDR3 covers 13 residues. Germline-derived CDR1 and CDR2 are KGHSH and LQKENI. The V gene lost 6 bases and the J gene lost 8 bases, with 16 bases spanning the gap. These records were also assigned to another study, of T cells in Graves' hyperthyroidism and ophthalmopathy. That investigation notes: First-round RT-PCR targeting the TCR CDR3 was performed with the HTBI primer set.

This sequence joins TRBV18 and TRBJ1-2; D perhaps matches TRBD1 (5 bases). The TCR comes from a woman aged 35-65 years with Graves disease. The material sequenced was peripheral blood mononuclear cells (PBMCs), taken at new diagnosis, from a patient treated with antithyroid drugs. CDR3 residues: CASSSRDFGGYTF. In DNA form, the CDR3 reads TGTGCCAGCTCGTCAAGGGACTTCGGAGGCTACACCTTC.